Presented here are 9 T cell receptor beta chains from one specimen sequenced in a study of T cell repertoires and Cas9 in healthy adults. Generated by immunoSEQ multiplex PCR, the TCRdb table keeps only in-frame clones and is missing some. The table shows about 15,000 clones, with around 90% occurring only once. The sequencing sample was made of Tregs (CD4+, CD25+, CD127-, CD137-, CD154-) from PBMCs; culture status not recorded. The receptor source for this set is a human donor in good health.

V usage is TRBV5-4 and J usage is TRBJ2-2; D is uncertain. The CDR3 runs 12 residues. Germline V lookup: CDR1 SGHNT, CDR2 YYREEE (reference sequence). V shed 0 bases and J shed 3 bases, with 0 bases lying between them. The CDR3 loop reads CASSLDTGELFF. Here the CDR3 DNA reads TGTGCCAGCAGCTTGGACACCGGGGAGCTGTTTTTT.

In DNA, the CDR3 is TGTGCCAGCAGCCCATTCTTGGACACCGGGGAGCTGTTTTTT. Translation: CASSPFLDTGELFF. The V and J genes are TRBV7-9 and TRBJ2-2; D call uncertain. Per germline, CDR1 SEHNR and CDR2 FQNEAQ (reference sequence). Trimming left V 5 bases short and J 3 bases short, with 10 bases between. CDR3 size: 14 residues.

This clone was counted only a few times. This sequence joins TRBV2 and TRBJ1-6, with D perhaps matching TRBD1 (6 bases). The germline gives CDR1 SNHLY, CDR2 FYNNEI. Trimming took 4 bases from V and 8 from J, leaving 15 bases between them. This CDR3 has 15 amino acids. The CDR3 sequence is CASSAGRGRYSPLHF. The CDR3 DNA is TGTGCCAGCAGTGCGGGCAGGGGACGCTATTCACCCCTCCACTTT.

Concerning this clone: The junction differs from germline at one of its ends, possibly a read error. The chain joins TRBV5-1 to TRBJ1-1, with a possible D match to TRBD1 (6 bases). This CDR3 has 14 amino acids. Germline V CDR1 and CDR2: SGHRS, YFSETQ. CDR3 protein: CASSLGPGAAEAFF. The DNA of the CDR3 is TGTGCCAGCAGCTTGGGTCCAGGGGCGGCTGAAGCTTTCTTT.

This chain links TRBV11-1 with TRBJ1-1, with a possible D match to TRBD1 (5 bases). CDR3 length: 13 amino acids. The germline V gene encodes CDR1 SGHAT and CDR2 FQDESV (reference sequence). V was cut by 3 bases and J by 4 bases, with 9 bases left in between. The chain's CDR3 is CASSFLRGTEAFF. The CDR3 nucleotides read TGTGCCAGCAGCTTTCTTAGGGGCACTGAAGCTTTCTTT.

The chain carries TRBV6-5 and TRBJ1-5, with a weak D call TRBD1 (5 bases). Germline V gene sequence: CDR1 MNHEY, CDR2 SVGAGI. The CDR3 has 13 residues. V gave up 5 bases and J gave up 5 bases, with 10 bases separating them. The CDR3 loop reads CASSGHGDQPQHF. CDR3 nucleotides: TGTGCCAGCAGTGGACACGGGGATCAGCCCCAGCATTTT.

This rearrangement joins TRBV5-1 to TRBJ1-4; 10 bases map to TRBD1. The germline V gene has CDR1 SGHRS and CDR2 YFSETQ. V was clipped by 4 bases and J by 6 bases; unmatched bases: 9. This CDR3 is built from 16 residues. The chain's CDR3 is CASSTVPGQGYEKLFF. The CDR3 nucleotides are TGCGCCAGCAGCACCGTTCCGGGACAGGGGTATGAAAAACTGTTTTTT.

The chain has TRBV28 and TRBJ1-2; D gene ambiguous. The germline V gene has CDR1 MDHEN and CDR2 SYDVKM. This CDR3 has 15 residues. The ends were cut back, 1 base at V and 1 base at J, with 10 bases in the middle. In DNA form, the CDR3 reads TGTGCCAGCAGTTTATTCGCCAGGAGTAACTATGGCTACACCTTC. Translation gives CASSLFARSNYGYTF.

The rearrangement links TRBV19 to TRBJ2-3; 7 bases agree with TRBD2. The germline V gene has CDR1 LNHDA and CDR2 SQIVND (reference sequence). The CDR3 consists of 16 residues. V shed 5 bases and J 1 base; nucleotides not matched to a gene: 9. CDR3 DNA: TGTGCCAGTAGTTGGGCGGGTGCGGGGGGCACAGATACGCAGTATTTT. This translates into CASSWAGAGGTDTQYF.